This is a list of T cell receptor beta chains from one sample in a study of CD8 T cells in ankylosing spondylitis. TCRdb analysed the 5' RACE reads with MiXCR anew, one entry per CDR3 protein. Of 100,000 to 150,000 distinct CDR3 sequences detected, around 13% appear once; the ten largest clones hold 2.5% to 3.5%. The sequenced sample consisted of blood, either unsorted or a sorted T cell fraction (not recorded which). These receptors were taken from a female donor with ankylosing spondylitis or in good health (not recorded which). Both conserved end residues are part of each CDR3. Clone size is shown for a subset of rows, as once, few, many or a class of expanded clone.

v_gene,abundance,j_gene,CDR3aa
TRBV6-5,many,TRBJ1-1,CASSYGRGRIYTEAFF
TRBV28,NA,TRBJ2-1,CASSGAEQFF
TRBV30,few,TRBJ2-7,CAWTKTGAEQYF
TRBV12-3/TRBV12-4,few,TRBJ2-7,CASSHPAGTDSYEQYF
TRBV5-6,NA,TRBJ2-6,CASSFQGAGGANVLTF
TRBV9,few,TRBJ2-5,CASSAGHGGIQETQYF
TRBV12-3/TRBV12-4,NA,TRBJ2-5,CASSFREAQYF
TRBV12-3/TRBV12-4,NA,TRBJ2-1,CASGYSGSSNEQFF
TRBV20-1,few,TRBJ2-3,CCAQMGVGTTDTQYF
TRBV20-1,many,TRBJ2-1,CSAKPGGSYNEQFF
TRBV10-2,NA,TRBJ2-1,CASSESYNEQFF
TRBV19,NA,TRBJ1-5,CASSKRTETLNQPQHF
TRBV7-9,NA,TRBJ2-7,CASSSTGDEQYF
TRBV6-1,NA,TRBJ1-1,CASSPRRQGGYTEAFF
TRBV15,few,TRBJ2-1,CATSRDIAANNEQFF
TRBV6-1,few,TRBJ2-7,CASSPSGGAVEQYF
TRBV12-3/TRBV12-4,many,TRBJ2-4,CASSLAGTTNLIQYF
TRBV6-5,many,TRBJ2-7,CASSNRGLVDEQYF
TRBV7-2,NA,TRBJ2-5,CASSPGGRNYGTQYF
TRBV27,NA,TRBJ2-5,CADQETQYF
TRBV4-2,many,TRBJ2-2,CASSQQGLAGNTGELFF
TRBV5-1,NA,TRBJ2-2,CASSLARVGNGELFF